This T cell receptor (beta chain) was observed in a study of T cells after yellow fever vaccination. MiXCR, applied by TCRdb to the 5' RACE reads, yields one record per CDR3 protein. The profile covers 200,000 to 300,000 distinct CDR3 sequences, with 13% appearing a single time and roughly 0.5% taken by the ten largest. This receptor was obtained from a young man who received the YFV17D yellow fever vaccine. Sequencing was performed on CD4+ T cells sorted from PBMCs, taken 45 days after the yellow fever booster vaccination.

The CDR3 nucleotides read TGTGCCAGCTCACCTGGGTGGGTCCCCTCGGATGAGCAGTTCTTC. Its protein product is CASSPGWVPSDEQFF. The chain has TRBV18 and TRBJ2-1; D remains unclear. Between the trimmed V and J ends, which lost 3 bases and 8 bases, there was a span of 17 bases. This CDR3 is 15 amino acids long. Germline CDR1 and CDR2: KGHSH and LQKENI. Together with reference TRBV18 and TRBJ2-1, the CDR3 gives the full variable domain: NAGVMQNPRHLVRRRGQEARLRCSPMKGHSHVYWYRQLPEEGLKFMVYLQKENIIDESGMPKERFSAEFPKEGPSILRIQQVVRGDSAAYFCASSPGWVPSDEQFFGPGTRLTVL.